This TCR beta chain was observed in a study of OX40 agonist ivuxolimab in advanced cancers. For the study at large: Dose-escalation patients had hepatocellular carcinoma, melanoma, renal cell or head and neck cancer.

Germline CDR1 SGHTA, CDR2 FQGNSA. V was shortened by 3 bases and J by 10 bases, with 22 bases between the two germline ends. The length of the CDR3 is 16 residues. TCRdb's table, derived via immunoSEQ multiplex PCR, lists solely in-frame clones and lacks some. Here the sample spans more than 45,000 clones, roughly 89% being singletons. This clone was detected once. The sequence was obtained from an adult with an advanced solid tumor such as melanoma, head and neck, liver or kidney cancer. The chain is built from TRBV7-2 and TRBJ1-5, with D maybe TRBD1 (5 bases). Sequenced here: CD4+ or CD8+ T cells sorted from blood, sampled in a trial of the OX40 agonist ivuxolimab. The DNA for the CDR3 is TGTGCCAGCAGCTTGATGGGGGTAACAAAGGATGTTCCCCAGCATTTT. This sequence encodes CASSLMGVTKDVPQHF.